Sequencing of this T cell receptor beta chain was carried out in a study of shared clonotypes between healthy human individuals. Study-wide context: Researchers assigned three CD4 naive, three CD4 memory, two CD8 naive and one CD8 memory plate to each donor.

The germline CDR1 and CDR2 sequences are MNHEY and SMNVEV (reference sequence). The V and J ends lost 5 bases and 7 bases, in that order; junction bases with no gene match: 7. The CDR3 is 14 amino acids. Details on this clone: The target antigen is unknown.

Sequencing used immunoSEQ multiplex PCR; TCRdb keeps in-frame clones, though not all of them. This sample has some 2,400,000 clones, with about 94% found just once. General study results and limits: All-four-donor shared clonotypes had higher generation probabilities than non-shared clonotypes did. The sole specimen, blood, was sampled, and tissue repertoires likely differ.

This chain connects TRBV27 to TRBJ1-4, with 7 bases aligning to TRBD1. Sequencing was carried out using naive CD4+ T cells sorted from blood. This sample's subset: CD45RA+ positively selected. This TCR derives from a man younger than 30 in good health. The CDR3 region has the DNA TGTGCCAGCAGTCGACAGGGAACGGGTGAAAAACTGTTTTTT. Amino acids: CASSRQGTGEKLFF. The variable domain in full, with the rest retrieved from reference TRBV27 and TRBJ1-4, is EAQVTQNPRYLITVTGKKLTVTCSQNMNHEYMSWYRQDPGLGLRQIYYSMNVEVTDKGDVPEGYKVSRKEKRNFPLILESPSPNQTSLYFCASSRQGTGEKLFFGSGTQLSVL.